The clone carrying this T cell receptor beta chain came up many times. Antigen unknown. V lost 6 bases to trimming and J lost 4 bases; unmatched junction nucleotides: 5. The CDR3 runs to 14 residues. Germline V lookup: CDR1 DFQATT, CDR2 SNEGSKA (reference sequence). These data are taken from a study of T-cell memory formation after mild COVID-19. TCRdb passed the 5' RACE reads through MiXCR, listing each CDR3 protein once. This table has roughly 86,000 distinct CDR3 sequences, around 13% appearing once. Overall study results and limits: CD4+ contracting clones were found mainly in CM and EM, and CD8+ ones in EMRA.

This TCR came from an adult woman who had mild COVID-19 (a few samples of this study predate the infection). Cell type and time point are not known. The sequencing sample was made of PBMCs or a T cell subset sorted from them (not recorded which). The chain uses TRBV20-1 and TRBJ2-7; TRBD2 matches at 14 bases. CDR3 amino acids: CSARLAGGVYEQYF. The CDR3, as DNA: TGCAGTGCGAGACTAGCGGGAGGGGTTTACGAGCAGTACTTC.